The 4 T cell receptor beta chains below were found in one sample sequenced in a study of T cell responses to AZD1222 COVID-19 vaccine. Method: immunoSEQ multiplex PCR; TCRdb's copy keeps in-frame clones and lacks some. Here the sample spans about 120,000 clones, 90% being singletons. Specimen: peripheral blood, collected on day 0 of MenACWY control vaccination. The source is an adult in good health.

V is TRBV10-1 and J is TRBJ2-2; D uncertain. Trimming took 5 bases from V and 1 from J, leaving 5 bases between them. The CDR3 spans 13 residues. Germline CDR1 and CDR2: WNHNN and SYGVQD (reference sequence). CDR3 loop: CASSPGNTGELFF. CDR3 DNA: TGCGCCAGCAGTCCGGGGAACACCGGGGAGCTGTTTTTT.

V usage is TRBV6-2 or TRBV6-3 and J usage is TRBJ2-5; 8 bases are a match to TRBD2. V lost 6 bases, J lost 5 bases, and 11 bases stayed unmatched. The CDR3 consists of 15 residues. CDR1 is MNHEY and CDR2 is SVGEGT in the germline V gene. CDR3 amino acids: CASSPATGGAETQYF. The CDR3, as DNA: TGTGCCAGCAGCCCCGCTACCGGGGGGGCGGAGACCCAGTACTTC.

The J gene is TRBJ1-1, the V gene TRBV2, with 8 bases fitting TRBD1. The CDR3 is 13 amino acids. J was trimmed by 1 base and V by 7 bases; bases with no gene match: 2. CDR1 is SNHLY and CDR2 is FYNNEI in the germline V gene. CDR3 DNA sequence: TGTGCCAGCAAAGGACAGGGGAACACTGAAGCTTTCTTT. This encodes CASKGQGNTEAFF.

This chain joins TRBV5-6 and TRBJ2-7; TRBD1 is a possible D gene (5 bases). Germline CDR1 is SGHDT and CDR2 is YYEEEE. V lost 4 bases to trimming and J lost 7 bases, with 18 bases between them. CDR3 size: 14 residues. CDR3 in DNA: TGTGCCAGCAGCCGGTCCAGGGTGGTTGGGGAGCAGTACGTC. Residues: CASSRSRVVGEQYV.